This TCR beta chain was observed in a study of immune evolution from preneoplasia to lung adenocarcinoma. Study-level points and caveats: Later-stage lesions appeared to have more T cells, more diversity, less clonality. T cell clonality was higher in KRAS-mutant than EGFR-mutant or wild-type nodules. From normal lung to invasive adenocarcinoma, top clone frequencies appeared to decrease.

With 5 bases removed from V and 2 bases from J, the gap between germline ends came to 10 bases. Germline V gives CDR1 MNHEY, CDR2 SMNVEV (reference sequence). The CDR3 spans 13 residues. The method was immunoSEQ multiplex PCR; TCRdb's version includes in-frame clones alone and lacks a portion of them. The sample records 8,000 to 10,000 clones, 75% to 80% being singletons. On this clone itself: Its specificity is unknown.

After pathologic assessment, macro-dissection selected premalignant or tumor cells for extraction. This receptor was obtained from an older person with lung adenocarcinoma. This chain links TRBV27 with TRBJ2-7, with D maybe TRBD1 (5 bases). Sequencing was performed on FFPE lung adenocarcinoma in situ tissue. CDR3 DNA: TGTGCCAGCAGTCCAACAGGAGCCTACGAGCAGTACTTC. The encoded protein is CASSPTGAYEQYF.